The clone carrying this TCR beta chain appeared once. Antigen specificity is unknown. Expansion of antigen-specific CD4+ T cells with viral peptide pools was carried out by the ViraFEST assay before sequencing. Subsequent to a culture period of under twelve days, CD4+ T cells were isolated. Their SARS-CoV-2 infection, verified by PCR, occurred between March and December 2020. Every well got around 2 million PBMC, which were grown with about 9.9 IU/ml IL-2 and 8.5 to 10 ug/ml peptides. IL-2 medium was substituted for half the medium on days 3 and 7. The CDR3 totals 17 residues. The junction had 5 bases not matched to a gene; V was cut back by 4 bases and J by 0 bases. Germline CDR1 and CDR2: SGHRS and YFSETQ. The sample originates from a study of vaccination effects on CD4 cells after COVID-19. On the study more broadly: Vaccination of participants consisted of two doses of either the BNT162b2 or mRNA-1273 vaccine. Two convalescent patients were sampled 16 days and one week before vaccination.

TCRdb keeps only in-frame clones here, not all; method: immunoSEQ multiplex PCR. The top ten hold roughly a sixth of the sample, which has about 26,000 clones, approximately 80% seen once. This sequence joins TRBV5-1 and TRBJ2-1; 12 bases agree with TRBD2. The specimen comprised CD4+ T cells from PBMCs cultured with HCoV-NL63 spike peptides, sampled before COVID-19 vaccination. The receptor was derived from a human donor who had a prior SARS-CoV-2 infection. For the CDR3, the DNA is TGCGCCAGCAGCCTCGGACTAGCGGGGTACTCCTACAATGAGCAGTTCTTC. Translation gives CASSLGLAGYSYNEQFF.